These T cell receptor beta chains were read from a single sample in a study of OX40 agonist ivuxolimab in advanced cancers. TCRdb's table, derived via immunoSEQ multiplex PCR, lists solely in-frame clones and lacks some. The sample has around 30,000 clones; around 83% are singletons. This material consisted of CD4+ or CD8+ T cells sorted from blood, taken in a trial of the OX40 agonist ivuxolimab. The receptors stem from an adult with an advanced solid tumor such as melanoma, head and neck, liver or kidney cancer. The CDR3 runs from the conserved cysteine through the conserved F or W. Fields, in order: clone size, J gene, V gene, D gene, CDR3 protein, CDR3 DNA. The D gene is left open where the match is weak. Some rows mark clone size as missing; the rest say once, few, many or name a class of expanded clone.

>NA|TRBJ1-1|TRBV30|NA
CAWATPLNTEAFF
TGTGCCTGGGCCACACCTTTGAACACTGAAGCTTTCTTT
>NA|TRBJ2-1|TRBV9|TRBD2
CASSGSSGRLNEQFF
TGTGCCAGCAGCGGATCTAGCGGGAGGCTCAATGAGCAGTTCTTC
>NA|TRBJ2-7|TRBV5-1|NA
CASSLAGRDLKQYF
TGCGCCAGCAGCTTGGCGGGAAGGGATTTGAAGCAGTACTTC
>NA|TRBJ2-5|TRBV5-4|NA
CASSLQSKVETQYF
TGTGCCAGCAGCTTGCAGAGCAAGGTGGAGACCCAGTACTTC
>NA|TRBJ2-1|TRBV9|NA
CASSVRGSSYNEQFF
TGTGCCAGCAGCGTGAGGGGTAGCTCCTACAATGAGCAGTTCTTC
>NA|TRBJ1-2|TRBV7-2|NA
CASSLARSYGYTF
TGTGCCAGCAGCTTAGCACGGTCCTATGGCTACACCTTC
>NA|TRBJ2-7|TRBV19|TRBD1
CASSTRDRGVRQYF
TGTGCCAGTAGTACGCGGGACAGGGGAGTTAGGCAGTACTTC
>NA|TRBJ2-7|TRBV6-5|NA
CASSYSGPSSEQYF
TGTGCCAGCAGTTACTCAGGGCCCTCATCCGAGCAGTACTTC
>few|TRBJ1-1|TRBV6-1|TRBD1
CASNLRGGTEAFF
TGTGCCAGCAATCTCAGGGGGGGAACTGAAGCTTTCTTT
>once|TRBJ2-6|TRBV5-8|NA
CASSFKGEPGANVLTF
TGTGCCAGCAGCTTCAAGGGGGAACCTGGGGCCAACGTCCTGACTTTC
>NA|TRBJ1-1|TRBV9|NA
CASSADSNTEAFF
TGTGCCAGCAGCGCGGACTCAAACACTGAAGCTTTCTTT
>NA|TRBJ2-7|TRBV2|TRBD2
CASSEDPSGSYEQYF
TGTGCCAGCAGTGAAGACCCTAGCGGGAGCTACGAGCAGTACTTC
>NA|TRBJ2-7|TRBV4-3|TRBD2
CASSYTAGAREQYF
TGCGCCAGCAGCTATACCGCGGGAGCAAGAGAGCAGTACTTC
>NA|TRBJ1-1|TRBV11-2|TRBD1
CASRKRQGGSEAFF
TGTGCCAGCAGAAAGCGACAGGGAGGCTCTGAAGCTTTCTTT
>NA|TRBJ1-2|TRBV7-6|NA
CASSSAEGLGGYTF
TGTGCCAGCAGCTCGGCGGAGGGGCTGGGGGGCTACACCTTC
>NA|TRBJ1-3|TRBV30|NA
CAWASGNTIYF
TGTGCCTGGGCATCTGGAAACACCATATATTTT
>NA|TRBJ2-7|TRBV7-3|TRBD1
CASSLGTGPQYF
TGTGCCAGCAGCTTAGGGACAGGGCCGCAGTACTTC
>NA|TRBJ2-5|TRBV6-1|TRBD1
CASSASGGHETQYF
TGTGCCAGCAGTGCTTCAGGGGGCCACGAGACCCAGTACTTC
>NA|TRBJ2-1|TRBV28|NA
CASRDGSSYNEQFF
TGTGCCAGCAGGGACGGTAGCTCCTACAATGAGCAGTTCTTC
>NA|TRBJ1-1|TRBV19|NA
CASSQTALNTEAFF
TGTGCCAGTAGCCAGACAGCTTTAAACACTGAAGCTTTCTTT
>NA|TRBJ2-7|TRBV5-1|NA
CASSGGRDLKGGEQYF
TGCGCCAGCAGCGGCGGCAGGGACCTCAAGGGAGGCGAGCAGTACTTC
>NA|TRBJ2-2|TRBV5-6|TRBD2
CASSLGLAGVTGELFF
TGTGCCAGCAGCTTAGGACTAGCGGGAGTCACCGGGGAGCTGTTTTTT
>few|TRBJ2-6|TRBV5-1|NA
CASSLGNSGANVLTF
TGTGCCAGCAGCCTGGGGAACTCTGGGGCCAACGTCCTGACTTTC
>NA|TRBJ2-4|TRBV19|NA
CASSGGRLLLAKNIQYF
TGTGCCAGTAGTGGAGGAAGACTCCTCCTAGCCAAAAACATTCAGTACTTC
>NA|TRBJ2-7|TRBV5-1|TRBD1
CASSAGTGPYEQYF
TGCGCCAGCAGCGCCGGGACAGGGCCCTACGAGCAGTACTTC
>NA|TRBJ2-1|TRBV5-1|NA
CASSLGATVDEQFF
TGCGCCAGCAGCTTGGGGGCCACGGTGGATGAGCAGTTCTTC
>NA|TRBJ1-5|TRBV6-5|NA
CASSRDNYQPQHF
TGTGCCAGCAGCCGGGACAACTATCAGCCCCAGCATTTT
>NA|TRBJ2-7|TRBV7-2|NA
CASSLPPPLDEQYF
TGTGCCAGCAGCTTACCGCCACCGCTGGACGAGCAGTACTTC
>NA|TRBJ1-2|TRBV30|NA
CAWSIVTAGYTF
TGTGCCTGGTCCATAGTCACGGCCGGCTACACCTTC